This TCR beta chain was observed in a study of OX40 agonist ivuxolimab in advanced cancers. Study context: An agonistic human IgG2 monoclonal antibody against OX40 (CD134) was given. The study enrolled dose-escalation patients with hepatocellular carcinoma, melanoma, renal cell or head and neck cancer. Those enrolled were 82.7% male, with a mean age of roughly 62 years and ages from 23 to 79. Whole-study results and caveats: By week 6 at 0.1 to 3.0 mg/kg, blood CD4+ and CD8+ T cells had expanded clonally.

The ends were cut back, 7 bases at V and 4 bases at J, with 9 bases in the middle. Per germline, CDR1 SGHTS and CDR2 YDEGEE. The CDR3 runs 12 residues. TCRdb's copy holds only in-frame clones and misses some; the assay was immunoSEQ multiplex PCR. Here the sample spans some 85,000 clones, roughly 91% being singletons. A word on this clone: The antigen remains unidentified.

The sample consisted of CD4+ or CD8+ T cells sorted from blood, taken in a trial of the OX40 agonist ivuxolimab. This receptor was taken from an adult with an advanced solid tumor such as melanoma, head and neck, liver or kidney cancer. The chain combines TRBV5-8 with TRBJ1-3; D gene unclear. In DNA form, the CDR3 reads TGTGCCAGCGCAGGAGTCGGAAACACCATATATTTT. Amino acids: CASAGVGNTIYF. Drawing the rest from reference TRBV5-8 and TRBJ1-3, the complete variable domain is EAGVTQSPTHLIKTRGQQATLRCSPISGHTSVYWYQQALGLGLQFLLWYDEGEERNRGNFPPRFSGRQFPNYSSELNVNALELEDSALYLCASAGVGNTIYFGEGSWLTVV.